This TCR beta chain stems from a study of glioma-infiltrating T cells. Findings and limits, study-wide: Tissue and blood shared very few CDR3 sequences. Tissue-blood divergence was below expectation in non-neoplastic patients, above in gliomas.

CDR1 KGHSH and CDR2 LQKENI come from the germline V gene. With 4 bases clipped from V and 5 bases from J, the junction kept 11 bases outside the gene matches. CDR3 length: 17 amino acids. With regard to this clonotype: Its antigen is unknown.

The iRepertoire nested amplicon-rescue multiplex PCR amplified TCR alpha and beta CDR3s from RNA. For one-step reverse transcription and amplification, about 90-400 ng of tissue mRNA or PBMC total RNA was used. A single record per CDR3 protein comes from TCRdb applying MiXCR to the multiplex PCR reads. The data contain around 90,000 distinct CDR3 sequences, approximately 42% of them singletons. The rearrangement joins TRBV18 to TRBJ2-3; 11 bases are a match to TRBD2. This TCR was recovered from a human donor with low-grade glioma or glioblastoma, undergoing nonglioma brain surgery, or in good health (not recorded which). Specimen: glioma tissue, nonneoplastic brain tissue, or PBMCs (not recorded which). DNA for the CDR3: TGTGCCAGCTCACTTCCCACCACTAGCGGGGGACAAGATACGCAGTATTTT. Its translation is CASSLPTTSGGQDTQYF. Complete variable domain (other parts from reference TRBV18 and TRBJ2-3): NAGVMQNPRHLVRRRGQEARLRCSPMKGHSHVYWYRQLPEEGLKFMVYLQKENIIDESGMPKERFSAEFPKEGPSILRIQQVVRGDSAAYFCASSLPTTSGGQDTQYFGPGTRLTVL.